The following is a T cell receptor (beta chain) sequence with its context. This entry comes from a study of somatic mutations in cytotoxic T cells in rheumatoid arthritis. Assay: immunoSEQ multiplex PCR; the TCRdb copy retains only in-frame clones and omits some. The sample includes approximately 25,000 clones, roughly 74% of them seen just once. The CDR3 contains 15 residues. Trimming at V came to 6 bases and at J to 7 bases, leaving 12 bases not matched to a gene. Germline lookup yields CDR1 MDHEN and CDR2 SYDVKM. The source of this sequence is a woman between 18 and 30 years old in good health. The genes are TRBV28 and TRBJ2-7; TRBD2 matches 10 bases. Sequenced sample: CD8+ T cells sorted from blood. This CDR3 is CASSPVEREGREQYF. Here the CDR3 DNA reads TGTGCCAGCAGCCCAGTCGAGCGGGAGGGCCGGGAGCAGTACTTC.